A single sample gave rise to the 7 T cell receptor beta chains below, sequenced in a study of beta chain features in type 1 diabetes. TCRB transcripts that were expressed got sequenced, as all of the isolated RNA had been reverse transcribed. Using immunoSEQ multiplex PCR, the repertoire was profiled, and TCRdb retains in-frame clones only, with some absent. Of more than 85,000 clones in the sample, under 40% are singletons; the top ten hold roughly 0.059%. The specimen was stem cell memory CD4+ T cells from blood. The receptors were gathered from a woman between 18 and 29 years old in good health.

The J gene is TRBJ2-1, the V gene TRBV7-3; D possibly corresponds to TRBD1 (5 bases). The CDR3 loop spans 15 amino acids. Trimming took off 2 bases at V and 8 bases at J, with 16 bases between the two ends. In germline, CDR1 is SGHTA, CDR2 FQGTGA. The chain's CDR3 is CASSLSGPGLHEQFF. The CDR3 coding sequence is TGTGCCAGCAGCTTATCGGGCCCAGGGCTCCATGAGCAGTTCTTC. The full variable domain, completed using reference TRBV7-3 and TRBJ2-1, is GAGVSQTPSNKVTEKGKYVELRCDPISGHTALYWYRQSLGQGPEFLIYFQGTGAADDSGLPNDRFFAVRPEGSVSTLKIQRTERGDSAVYLCASSLSGPGLHEQFFGPGTRLTVL.

This clone was detected only a few times. The V call is TRBV6-5, the J call TRBJ2-1, with TRBD2 matching over 7 bases. The CDR3 has 15 residues. Trimming removed 6 bases from V and 7 bases from J; junction bases left unmatched: 12. Germline V gives CDR1 MNHEY, CDR2 SVGAGI. This CDR3 reads CASRKWEGGRNEQFF. The CDR3 nucleotides are TGTGCCAGCAGGAAATGGGAGGGAGGTCGGAATGAGCAGTTCTTC.

CDR3 region: CASSQQGDPPQHF. The CDR3 DNA sequence: TGCGCCAGCAGCCAGCAGGGGGACCCCCCCCAGCATTTT. The V call is TRBV4-1, the J call TRBJ1-5; TRBD1 aligns across 7 bases. The CDR3 has 13 amino acids. After removal of 3 bases from V and 10 bases from J, the junction contained 6 bases not matched to a gene. Per the germline V gene, CDR1 is MGHRA and CDR2 is YSYEKL.

The chain couples TRBV6-5 to TRBJ1-1; 8 bases match TRBD1. V shed 4 bases and J 5 bases; nucleotides not matched to a gene: 9. CDR3 length: 15 amino acids. The V gene's germline CDR1 is MNHEY and CDR2 SVGAGI. The CDR3 is CASSLYRGAKTEAFF. CDR3 sequence (DNA): TGTGCCAGCAGTTTATACAGGGGGGCGAAGACTGAAGCTTTCTTT.

This clone was seen only a few times. This chain uses TRBV28 with TRBJ2-1; TRBD1 might be the D (5 bases). Germline V gene sequence: CDR1 MDHEN, CDR2 SYDVKM. This CDR3 has 16 residues. With 6 bases removed from V and 0 bases from J, the gap between germline ends came to 15 bases. CDR3 in DNA: TGTGCCAGCAGCTTGGCCACAGGAAGCTCCTACAATGAGCAGTTCTTC. This encodes CASSLATGSSYNEQFF.

This clone was seen a few times. The J gene is TRBJ2-3, the V gene TRBV4-3; 8 nucleotides align to TRBD2. Germline CDR1 LGHNA, CDR2 YSLEER. The CDR3 spans 16 residues. Germline trimming cut 1 base from V and 3 bases from J; bases unmatched to any gene: 6. CDR3 region: CASSQAGTSLTDTQYF. CDR3 in DNA: TGCGCCAGCAGCCAAGCCGGGACTAGTCTTACAGATACGCAGTATTTT.

This clone was observed a handful of times. This chain uses TRBV5-4 with TRBJ2-4; D is perhaps TRBD2 (5 bases). Germline values: CDR1 SGHNT, CDR2 YYREEE (reference sequence). The V gene lost 3 bases and the J gene lost 7 bases, with 5 bases spanning the gap. CDR3 size: 11 residues. The CDR3 here is CASSSGNIQYF. Written as DNA, the CDR3 is TGTGCCAGCAGCTCGGGGAACATTCAGTACTTC.